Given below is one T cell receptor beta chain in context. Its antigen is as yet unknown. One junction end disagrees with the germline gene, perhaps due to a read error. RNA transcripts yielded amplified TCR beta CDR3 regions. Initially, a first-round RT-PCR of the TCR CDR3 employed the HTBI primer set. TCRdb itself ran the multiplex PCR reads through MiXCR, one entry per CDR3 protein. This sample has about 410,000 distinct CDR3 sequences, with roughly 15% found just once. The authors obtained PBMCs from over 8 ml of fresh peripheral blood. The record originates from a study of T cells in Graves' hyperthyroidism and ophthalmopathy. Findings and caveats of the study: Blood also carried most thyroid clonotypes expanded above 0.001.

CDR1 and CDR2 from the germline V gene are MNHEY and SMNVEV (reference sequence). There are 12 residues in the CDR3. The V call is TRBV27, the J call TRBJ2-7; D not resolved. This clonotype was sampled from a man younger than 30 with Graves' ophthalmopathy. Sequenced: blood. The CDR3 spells CASKGASYEQHF. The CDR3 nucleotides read TGTGCCAGCAAGGGCGCGTCCTACGAGCAGCACTTC.